This entry lists 17 T cell receptor beta chains sequenced from one sample in a study of T-cell reconstitution after alpha-beta-depleted transplantation in children. Researchers prepared the TCRbeta library using unique molecular identifiers, the study reports. TCRdb independently ran MiXCR on the PCR reads; one entry per CDR3 protein. The sample holds about 100,000 distinct CDR3 sequences, approximately 6% seen once. The sample in question was PBMCs, mostly from graft donor cells, obtained 60 days after TCRalphabeta/CD19-depleted stem cell transplant. All receptors come from a female patient between 2 and 10 years old who had a stem cell transplant for Fanconi anemia, so the T cells may come from the graft donor.

At least ten counts were recorded for this clonotype. This chain links TRBV12-3 or TRBV12-4 with TRBJ2-3; no clear D. This CDR3 has 13 residues. The ends were cut back, 7 bases at V and 6 bases at J, with 14 bases in the middle. CDR3 region: CASKPTLYDTQYF. CDR3 nucleotide sequence: TGTGCCAGCAAACCCACTTTATATGATACGCAGTATTTT.

In this sample, this clonotype turned up many times. J is TRBJ2-1 and V is TRBV18; the match to TRBD2 covers 12 bases. The trim removed 2 bases at V and 9 bases at J, leaving 5 bases unmatched. CDR1 is KGHSH, CDR2 LQKENI, per germline. The CDR3 runs to 15 residues. CDR3 protein: CASSPGLAGWVEQFF. The CDR3 nucleotides read TGTGCCAGCTCACCAGGACTAGCGGGATGGGTTGAGCAGTTCTTC.

The gene calls are TRBV20-1 and TRBJ1-2, with a weak D call TRBD1 (5 bases). The germline CDR1 and CDR2 sequences are DFQATT and SNEGSKA (reference sequence). V gave up 4 bases and J gave up 1 base, with 10 bases separating them. This CDR3 comprises 13 residues. As DNA, the CDR3 is TGCAGTGCTACAGCCAGGGATAACTATGGCTACACCTTC. Translating it yields CSATARDNYGYTF.

The sample holds many counts of this clonotype. The chain is built from TRBV5-5 and TRBJ2-7, with a possible D match to TRBD1 (5 bases). The germline V and J ends were trimmed by 2 bases and 0 bases, with 12 bases remaining between them. The CDR3 has 15 amino acids. CDR1 and CDR2 (germline): SGHKS, YYEKEE (reference sequence). The CDR3 DNA follows: TGTGCCAGCAGCTTTCTCTACAGGTCCTCCTACGAGCAGTACTTC. Its translation is CASSFLYRSSYEQYF.

The chain joins TRBV24-1 to TRBJ2-2, with a tentative D call TRBD2 (5 bases). V was shortened by 0 bases and J by 1 base, with 5 bases between the two germline ends. CDR1 is KGHDR, CDR2 SFDVKD, per germline. The CDR3 extends over 15 amino acids. The CDR3 sequence: CATSDLAGNTGELFF. The CDR3 DNA is TGTGCCACCAGTGATTTGGCGGGGAACACCGGGGAGCTGTTTTTT.

The table lists this clonotype with many counts. The genes are TRBV6-2 or TRBV6-3 and TRBJ1-1; D is unclear. Germline V gene sequence: CDR1 MNHEY, CDR2 SVGEGT. The CDR3 loop spans 18 amino acids. The V gene lost 0 bases and the J gene lost 4 bases, with 21 bases spanning the gap. The CDR3 DNA follows: TGTGCCAGCAGTTACTCAGTCGATGGAGGCAGGATCACCACTGAAGCTTTCTTT. Protein: CASSYSVDGGRITTEAFF.

This chain connects TRBV7-3 to TRBJ2-3; D might be TRBD1 (6 bases). Germline-derived CDR1 and CDR2 are SGHTA and FQGTGA. The CDR3 extends over 13 amino acids. V lost 3 bases and J lost 4, with 8 bases in between. CDR3 residues: CASSFPGADTQYF. For the CDR3, the DNA is TGTGCCAGCAGCTTCCCAGGGGCAGATACGCAGTATTTT.

In its sample, this clonotype was seen once. The chain carries TRBV3-1 and TRBJ2-5, with TRBD2 identical over 9 bases. This CDR3 region has 15 residues. Germline values: CDR1 LGHDT, CDR2 YNNKEL (reference sequence). V was pared by 11 bases and J by 2 bases, with 12 bases of the junction left unmatched. The CDR3 nucleotides read TGTGCCTCCTGCCAGGTGACTAGCGGACAAGAGACCCAGTACTTC. It translates to CASCQVTSGQETQYF.

The chain links TRBV4-2 to TRBJ2-1, with a tentative D call TRBD2 (6 bases). CDR3 size: 18 residues. Germline values: CDR1 LGHNA, CDR2 YNFKEQ. Trimming removed 1 base from V and 1 base from J, with 17 bases in between. The CDR3 reads CASSQVASAIVSYNEQFF. The CDR3 DNA is TGTGCCAGCAGCCAAGTAGCTAGCGCCATAGTTTCCTACAATGAGCAGTTCTTC.

This clonotype was recorded at least ten times. This rearrangement joins TRBV28 to TRBJ2-3; 9 bases align to TRBD2. V shed 4 bases, J shed 0 bases, and the junction held 17 bases outside the gene matches. In germline, CDR1 is MDHEN, CDR2 SYDVKM. The CDR3 loop spans 20 amino acids. CDR3 coding DNA: TGTGCCAGCAGTTGGTCCCGTAGCGGGGGCTCTACTTCTAGCACAGATACGCAGTATTTT. It yields the protein CASSWSRSGGSTSSTDTQYF.

This clonotype was detected ten times or more. This rearrangement joins TRBV7-3 to TRBJ2-7; 10 bases agree with TRBD2. Germline loops: CDR1 SGHTA, CDR2 FQGTGA. V lost 4 bases to trimming and J lost 3 bases; unmatched junction nucleotides: 18. The CDR3 runs 19 residues. CDR3 sequence (DNA): TGTGCCAGCAGCTCCGACGGACTAGCGGTCTTCTTTAAAAGCTACGAGCAGTACTTC. Residues: CASSSDGLAVFFKSYEQYF.

This clonotype was recorded many times. The chain couples TRBV7-2 to TRBJ2-5, with D hard to call. Germline values: CDR1 SGHTA, CDR2 FQGNSA. Trimming stripped 4 bases from V and 2 bases from J, with 11 bases between. This CDR3 has 14 residues. CDR3 DNA: TGTGCCAGCAGCTCAACCATCAGTCAAGAGACCCAGTACTTC. This codes for CASSSTISQETQYF.

Only a few counts were recorded for this clonotype. The chain joins TRBV21-1 to TRBJ2-3; the table gives TRBD2 as D, unverified against the DNA. TRBV21-1 is a documented pseudogene. The CDR3 extends over 16 amino acids. For the CDR3, the DNA is TGTGCCAGCAGCAAAGTACACAGGACCCTCACAGATACGCAGTATTTT. Protein product: CASSKVHRTLTDTQYF.

A remark on this clonotype: This could be a read error, since a much larger clone is one nucleotide away. CDR3 sequence: CAVSDQDGGRGETQYF. The CDR3 DNA reads TGTGCCGTCAGTGATCAAGATGGGGGGCGGGGGGAGACCCAGTACTTC. The chain uses TRBV10-3 and TRBJ2-5, with a weak D call TRBD2 (7 bases). The germline V gene has CDR1 ENHRY and CDR2 SYGVKD. This CDR3 is 16 amino acids long.

Ten or more counts support this clonotype. J is TRBJ2-3 and V is TRBV4-1, with D perhaps matching TRBD1 (6 bases). Germline V CDR1 and CDR2: MGHRA, YSYEKL. The CDR3 length is 14 residues. V was pared by 6 bases and J by 4 bases, with 14 bases between. The CDR3 spells CASSPQGWADTQYF. In DNA, the CDR3 is TGCGCCAGCAGTCCACAGGGATGGGCAGATACGCAGTATTTT.

This clonotype was seen at least ten times. This chain links TRBV28 with TRBJ2-3; D is undetermined. The CDR3 sequence is 16 residues long. Germline V gene sequence: CDR1 MDHEN, CDR2 SYDVKM. Trimming stripped 6 bases from V and 1 base from J, with 17 bases between. CDR3 protein: CASSQPGVQRTDTQYF. CDR3 bases: TGTGCCAGCAGCCAACCTGGAGTGCAACGCACAGATACGCAGTATTTT.

The chain is built from TRBV20-1 and TRBJ2-5, with 10 bases fitting TRBD2. This CDR3 has 13 amino acids. Germline values: CDR1 DFQATT, CDR2 SNEGSKA (reference sequence). Trimming removed 7 bases from V and 3 bases from J; junction bases left unmatched: 5. The CDR3 is CSVQRGGEETQYF. CDR3 bases: TGCAGTGTTCAGCGGGGGGGAGAAGAGACCCAGTACTTC.